The T cell receptor (beta chain) described here comes from a study of post-analysis software for immune sequencing data. Each TCR beta cDNA library carried unique molecular identifiers. TCRdb fed the PCR reads into MiXCR, producing one record per CDR3 protein. The repertoire holds hundreds of thousands of distinct CDR3 sequences, with roughly 47% as singletons. The V gene's germline CDR1 is DFQATT and CDR2 SNEGSKA (reference sequence). V trimming: 6 bases; J trimming: 7 bases; junction bases outside the gene matches: 10. The length of the CDR3 is 13 residues. To note about this clonotype: As yet, its antigen is unknown.

Findings and caveats of the study: Significantly lower normalized Chao1 diversity was seen in multiple sclerosis patients than in controls. Controls showed lower frequencies than patients for roughly five TRBV segments, and TRBV5-6, TRBV5-1 and TRBV20-1 were among these.

The J gene is TRBJ1-2, the V gene TRBV20-1, with 8 bases matching TRBD1. Material: blood. This sequence was found in a girl between 5 and 17 years old with multiple sclerosis. The CDR3 is CSARFDRGGGYTF. The CDR3 DNA sequence: TGCAGTGCCCGATTCGACAGGGGAGGTGGCTACACCTTC.